The next 22 T cell receptor beta chains were all read from a single sample in a study of CD8 T cells in ankylosing spondylitis. TCRdb processed the 5' RACE reads anew with MiXCR; each CDR3 protein has one entry. The data contain around 130,000 distinct CDR3 sequences, approximately 6.8% of them singletons. The sequencing sample was made of blood, either unsorted or a sorted T cell fraction (not recorded which). Receptor source: a male donor with ankylosing spondylitis or in good health (not recorded which).

This clonotype showed up many times. The chain recombines TRBV6-2 or TRBV6-3 with TRBJ1-6; the D gene is possibly TRBD1 (6 bases). The CDR3 covers 14 residues. Germline assignment: CDR1 MNHEY and CDR2 SVGEGT. Trimming took off 7 bases at V and 8 bases at J, with 15 bases between the two ends. The CDR3, as DNA: TGTGCCAGCACGGAGAGGGGGTTGGATTCACCCCTCCACTTT. Its protein product is CASTERGLDSPLHF.

There are many counts of this clonotype. V usage is TRBV5-1 and J usage is TRBJ2-3; TRBD2 aligns across 11 bases. The V gene end was trimmed by 4 bases and the J gene end by 4 bases; junction bases not matched to a gene: 8. The CDR3 length is 16 residues. Germline loops: CDR1 SGHRS, CDR2 YFSETQ. CDR3 DNA sequence: TGCGCCAGCAGCCCCCCTAGCGGGGGGCCCTCAGATACGCAGTATTTT. This sequence encodes CASSPPSGGPSDTQYF.

This clonotype was seen ten or more times. This chain joins TRBV5-1 and TRBJ1-1; D is possibly TRBD1 (6 bases). Germline V gene lookup returns CDR1 SGHRS and CDR2 YFSETQ. V was cut by 2 bases and J by 3 bases, with 11 bases left in between. CDR3 length: 14 amino acids. The CDR3: CASSLMGADTEAFF. In DNA form, the CDR3 reads TGCGCCAGCAGCTTAATGGGGGCAGACACTGAAGCTTTCTTT.

This clonotype was picked up many times. The DNA for the CDR3 is TGTGCCAGCTCAGGAACTAGCGGGGAGACCTACGAGCAGTACTTC. It translates to CASSGTSGETYEQYF. The chain is built from TRBV18 and TRBJ2-7; 10 bases are shared with TRBD2. This CDR3 comprises 15 residues. Germline loops: CDR1 KGHSH, CDR2 LQKENI. The ends lost 5 bases at V and 2 bases at J; junction bases unmatched: 6. The entire variable domain, with the rest obtained from reference TRBV18 and TRBJ2-7, is as follows: NAGVMQNPRHLVRRRGQEARLRCSPMKGHSHVYWYRQLPEEGLKFMVYLQKENIIDESGMPKERFSAEFPKEGPSILRIQQVVRGDSAAYFCASSGTSGETYEQYFGPGTRLTVT.

Ten or more counts support this clonotype. This chain uses TRBV29-1 with TRBJ2-7; possible D gene TRBD2, 6 bases. CDR3 length: 13 residues. Germline CDR1 and CDR2: SQVTM and ANQGSEA. V gave up 7 bases and J gave up 1 base, with 14 bases separating them. The DNA of the CDR3 is TGCAGCGCCGCCGGGGGTAGATCCTACGAGCAGTACTTC. Translating gives CSAAGGRSYEQYF.

This clonotype was found many times. The chain uses TRBV5-1 and TRBJ1-2, with TRBD1 matching 8 bases. The junction had 4 bases not matched to a gene; V was cut back by 3 bases and J by 6 bases. The CDR3 runs 13 residues. Germline values: CDR1 SGHRS, CDR2 YFSETQ. The CDR3 reads CASSSDRADGYTF. Written as DNA, the CDR3 is TGCGCCAGCAGCTCGGACAGGGCTGATGGCTACACCTTC.

This clonotype was seen many times. The rearrangement joins TRBV29-1 to TRBJ2-2; D gene unclear. This CDR3 region has 15 residues. The germline CDR1 and CDR2 sequences are SQVTM and ANQGSEA. Trimming shortened V by 4 bases and J by 2 bases, and 14 bases separated the two germline ends. The CDR3 protein is CSVVYVTENTGELFF. CDR3 DNA: TGCAGCGTTGTTTACGTCACAGAAAACACCGGGGAGCTGTTTTTT.

This clonotype came up many times. V and J are TRBV12-3 or TRBV12-4 and TRBJ2-7; the match to TRBD1 covers 8 bases. The ends lost 5 bases at V and 7 bases at J; junction bases unmatched: 4. This CDR3 has 12 residues. The CDR3 loop reads CASSQGAREQYF. For the CDR3, the DNA is TGTGCCAGCAGTCAGGGGGCGCGGGAGCAGTACTTC.

In this sample, this clonotype turned up many times. This chain uses TRBV12-5 with TRBJ1-5; no clear D gene. CDR1 and CDR2 (germline): LGHNT, FRNRAP. CDR3 length: 12 residues. Trimming removed 1 base at V and 4 bases at J, with 2 bases between. This CDR3 reads CASGLGNQPQHF. CDR3 bases: TGTGCTAGTGGTTTGGGTAATCAGCCCCAGCATTTT.

This clonotype showed up many times. The V gene is TRBV5-1, the J gene TRBJ2-7; D call uncertain. V was clipped by 3 bases and J by 4 bases, with 14 bases between them. The germline V gene encodes CDR1 SGHRS and CDR2 YFSETQ. This CDR3 is 14 amino acids long. The CDR3 protein is CASSSNGEGYEQYF. In DNA, the CDR3 is TGCGCCAGCAGCTCAAACGGAGAAGGGTACGAGCAGTACTTC.

At least ten counts were recorded for this clonotype. The chain employs TRBV12-3 or TRBV12-4 and TRBJ2-1; TRBD2 matches 11 bases. The CDR3 is 14 amino acids. The V segment lost 5 bases and the J segment 7 bases; nucleotides outside the gene matches: 4. CDR3 nucleotide sequence: TGTGCCAGCAGTGGGGTAGCGGGAGGGAATGAGCAGTTCTTC. Protein product: CASSGVAGGNEQFF.

This clonotype was found many times. The chain links TRBV20-1 to TRBJ2-1; D is perhaps TRBD1 or TRBD2 (5 bases each). The germline V gene encodes CDR1 DFQATT and CDR2 SNEGSKA (reference sequence). The CDR3 is 16 residues long. Trimming cost V 0 bases and J 4 bases, with 16 bases left between them. The CDR3 DNA sequence: TGCAGTGCTAGAGATCCAGGGAGCGGACCGTACAATGAGCAGTTCTTC. It encodes CSARDPGSGPYNEQFF.

This clonotype was observed many times. The genes are TRBV5-1 and TRBJ2-3; 9 bases agree with TRBD1. J gave up 3 bases and V 5 bases, and 4 bases lay outside the gene matches. The CDR3 has 14 residues. Per germline, CDR1 SGHRS and CDR2 YFSETQ. CDR3 DNA: TGCGCCAGCAGACAGACAGGGGGGACAGATACGCAGTATTTT. This sequence encodes CASRQTGGTDTQYF. The full variable domain, in which reference TRBV5-1 and TRBJ2-3 provide the parts outside the CDR3, is KAGVTQTPRYLIKTRGQQVTLSCSPISGHRSVSWYQQTPGQGLQFLFEYFSETQRNKGNFPGRFSGRQFSNSRSEMNVSTLELGDSALYLCASRQTGGTDTQYFGPGTRLTVL.

This clonotype was observed many times. The rearrangement joins TRBV18 to TRBJ1-1; D is undetermined. The germline CDR1 and CDR2 sequences are KGHSH and LQKENI. The V and J ends lost 5 bases and 3 bases respectively, with 7 bases between them. The CDR3 runs 12 residues. CDR3 sequence: CASSSMDTEAFF. In nucleotides, the CDR3 is TGTGCCAGCTCATCAATGGACACTGAAGCTTTCTTT.

This clonotype appeared many times. The gene calls are TRBV5-1 and TRBJ2-4; unclear D gene. Trimming shortened V by 2 bases and J by 5 bases, and 8 bases separated the two germline ends. The germline V gene encodes CDR1 SGHRS and CDR2 YFSETQ. This CDR3 is built from 13 residues. The CDR3 reads CASSFYSENIQYF. As DNA, the CDR3 is TGCGCCAGCAGCTTTTACAGTGAAAACATTCAGTACTTC.

This clonotype was picked up many times. The chain uses TRBV29-1 and TRBJ2-1, with D tentatively TRBD2 (5 bases). This CDR3 is 14 amino acids long. V lost 4 bases, J lost 0 bases, and 10 bases lay in between. Germline V lookup: CDR1 SQVTM, CDR2 ANQGSEA. This CDR3 reads CSVVDYSSYNEQFF. Here the CDR3 DNA reads TGCAGCGTTGTTGACTATAGCTCCTACAATGAGCAGTTCTTC.

This clonotype has a count of ten or more. The chain uses TRBV5-6 and TRBJ2-2; TRBD1 aligns across 10 bases. CDR3 size: 19 residues. Germline V gene lookup returns CDR1 SGHDT and CDR2 YYEEEE. V trimming: 4 bases; J trimming: 6 bases; junction bases outside the gene matches: 18. The CDR3 protein is CASSRRRDRGPTGAGELFF. In DNA form, the CDR3 reads TGTGCCAGCAGCAGACGACGGGACAGGGGTCCGACTGGCGCCGGGGAGCTGTTTTTT.

This clonotype has only a few counts. J is TRBJ1-2 and V is TRBV29-1, with TRBD1 matching over 7 bases. With 3 bases clipped from V and 5 bases from J, the junction kept 9 bases outside the gene matches. This CDR3 contains 14 residues. The V gene's germline CDR1 is SQVTM and CDR2 ANQGSEA. CDR3 DNA: TGCAGCGTTGACGGGGTAGGGGGCAGTTATGGCTACACCTTC. Translation gives CSVDGVGGSYGYTF.

This clonotype has at least ten counts. The CDR3 protein is CASSQVIVGAWEQYF. The CDR3 DNA sequence: TGCGCCAGCAGCCAAGTTATAGTGGGAGCGTGGGAGCAGTACTTC. The chain joins TRBV4-3 to TRBJ2-7; TRBD2 might be the D (5 bases). Per germline, CDR1 LGHNA and CDR2 YSLEER. The germline V and J ends were trimmed by 1 base and 7 bases, with 17 bases remaining between them. This CDR3 contains 15 residues.

This chain connects TRBV5-1 to TRBJ2-2, with 12 bases identical to TRBD2. J was trimmed by 3 bases and V by 4 bases; bases with no gene match: 4. Per the germline V gene, CDR1 is SGHRS and CDR2 is YFSETQ. The CDR3 is 16 residues long. CDR3 DNA sequence: TGCGCCAGCAGCCCACGGACTAGCGGGGACACCGGGGAGCTGTTTTTT. Its protein is CASSPRTSGDTGELFF.

This clonotype was observed many times. CDR3 residues: CASSLRQGQGYNEQFF. CDR3 DNA: TGCGCCAGCAGCTTAAGACAGGGACAGGGGTACAATGAGCAGTTCTTC. This chain joins TRBV5-1 and TRBJ2-1, with TRBD1 matching over 10 bases. The germline CDR1 and CDR2 sequences are SGHRS and YFSETQ. Germline trimming cut 2 bases from V and 4 bases from J; bases unmatched to any gene: 6. This CDR3 contains 16 residues.

In regard to this clonotype: One base away lies a much larger clone, so this may be a sequencing read error. This rearrangement joins TRBV20-1 to TRBJ1-2, with 9 bases aligning to TRBD1. The V gene's germline CDR1 is DFQATT and CDR2 SNEGSKA (reference sequence). CDR3 length equals 13 residues. The CDR3 reads CSARGGTGLGYPF. The CDR3 DNA reads as TGCAGTGCTAGAGGAGGGACAGGGCTTGGCTACCCCTTC.